A single sample gave rise to the 29 T cell receptor beta chains below, sequenced in a study of regulatory T cells in long-lasting Graves disease. As for time point: newly diagnosed GD, antithyroid drugs for less than 3 months. From RNA extracted from PBMCs, the TCR library was made. Both iRepertoire HTBI primers and Arm-PCR of CDR3 regions were used to build the TCR beta libraries. MiXCR, applied by TCRdb to the multiplex PCR reads, yields one record per CDR3 protein. The repertoire has 250,000 or so distinct CDR3 sequences, 15% to 20% of them found once; the top ten carry 14%. The sample was also linked to a second study, of T cells in Graves' hyperthyroidism and ophthalmopathy.

Sample: peripheral blood mononuclear cells (PBMCs), taken at new diagnosis, from a patient treated with antithyroid drugs. The receptors derive from a woman aged 25 to 39 with Graves disease.

The chain employs TRBV6-1 and TRBJ1-1; D possibly corresponds to TRBD1 (6 bases). The CDR3 runs 14 residues. V was cut by 4 bases and J by 3 bases, with 12 bases left in between. Germline CDR1 MNHNS, CDR2 SASEGT. The CDR3 DNA sequence: TGTGCCAGCAGTGCCACAGGGAGACACACTGAAGCTTTCTTT. Amino acids: CASSATGRHTEAFF.

The J gene is TRBJ1-2, the V gene TRBV20-1; TRBD1 aligns across 8 bases. V gave up 4 bases and J gave up 3 bases; unmatched junction bases: 7. The CDR3 has 14 residues. Germline loops: CDR1 DFQATT, CDR2 SNEGSKA (reference sequence). The CDR3 coding sequence is TGCAGTGCTACGCCCGACAGGGGCTACTATGGCTACACCTTC. It is translated as CSATPDRGYYGYTF.

Worth noting for this clonotype: Since a much larger clone is just one base distant, this may be a read error. The J gene is TRBJ2-3, the V gene TRBV12-3 or TRBV12-4; TRBD2 is a possible D gene (7 bases). There are 15 residues in the CDR3. V was shortened by 8 bases and J by 5 bases, with 20 bases between the two germline ends. The CDR3 here is CASRMGGGAGDTQYF. CDR3 in DNA: TGTGCCAGCCGGATGGGGGGGGGGGCCGGAGATACGCAGTATTTT.

This clonotype was picked up many times. V gene TRBV16 combines with J gene TRBJ2-1, with D possibly matching TRBD1 (5 bases). Trimming took 0 bases from V and 8 from J, leaving 11 bases between them. CDR3 length: 14 residues. Germline lookup yields CDR1 KGHSY and CDR2 FQNENV. CDR3 sequence reads: CASSQSTAIHEQFF. CDR3 bases: TGTGCCAGCAGCCAATCGACAGCTATCCATGAGCAGTTCTTC. The whole variable domain, remainder taken from reference TRBV16 and TRBJ2-1, is GEEVAQTPKHLVRGEGQKAKLYCAPIKGHSYVFWYQQVLKNEFKFLISFQNENVFDETGMPKERFSAKCLPNSPCSLEIQATKLEDSAVYFCASSQSTAIHEQFFGPGTRLTVL.

The chain is built from TRBV18 and TRBJ1-6; TRBD1 is a possible D gene (6 bases). The CDR3 is 17 amino acids. V was shortened by 2 bases and J by 4 bases, with 15 bases between the two germline ends. Germline CDR1 reads KGHSH; CDR2 reads LQKENI. The DNA of the CDR3 is TGTGCCAGCTCACCAACCGGGACACGGACGTATAATTCACCCCTCCACTTT. Translating it yields CASSPTGTRTYNSPLHF.

This clonotype was counted between two and nine times. The rearrangement links TRBV7-2 to TRBJ1-1, with TRBD1 matching over 8 bases. This CDR3 contains 14 residues. The V gene end was trimmed by 4 bases and the J gene end by 3 bases; junction bases not matched to a gene: 4. Germline CDR1 SGHTA, CDR2 FQGNSA. This CDR3 is CASSSLTGDTEAFF. CDR3 nucleotides: TGTGCCAGCAGCTCTCTGACAGGGGACACTGAAGCTTTCTTT.

V gene TRBV18 combines with J gene TRBJ1-3, with D unclear. CDR1 is KGHSH and CDR2 is LQKENI in the germline V gene. The CDR3 is 17 residues long. The V end lost 2 bases, the J end lost 1 base, and 15 bases lay between the germline ends. The CDR3 DNA follows: TGTGCCAGCTCACCAAGCAGGACGTCTGGGTCTGGAAACACCATATATTTT. Encoded protein: CASSPSRTSGSGNTIYF. The full variable domain, rest sourced from reference TRBV18 and TRBJ1-3, is NAGVMQNPRHLVRRRGQEARLRCSPMKGHSHVYWYRQLPEEGLKFMVYLQKENIIDESGMPKERFSAEFPKEGPSILRIQQVVRGDSAAYFCASSPSRTSGSGNTIYFGEGSWLTVV.

This clonotype was detected many times. V gene TRBV11-2 combines with J gene TRBJ2-2; D is undetermined. Between the trimmed V and J ends, which lost 3 bases and 2 bases, there was a span of 13 bases. The germline V gene has CDR1 SGHAT and CDR2 FQNNGV. CDR3 length: 16 amino acids. The CDR3 protein is CASSLSPGSNTGELFF. CDR3 coding DNA: TGTGCCAGCAGCTTGTCACCGGGCAGTAACACCGGGGAGCTGTTTTTT. The whole variable domain, filled in from reference TRBV11-2 and TRBJ2-2, reads EAGVAQSPRYKIIEKRQSVAFWCNPISGHATLYWYQQILGQGPKLLIQFQNNGVVDDSQLPKDRFSAERLKGVDSTLKIQPAKLEDSAVYLCASSLSPGSNTGELFFGEGSRLTVL.

V is TRBV4-1 and J is TRBJ2-1; 10 nucleotides line up with TRBD2. The CDR3 extends over 15 amino acids. CDR1 MGHRA and CDR2 YSYEKL come from the germline V gene. Trimming at V came to 2 bases and at J to 4 bases, leaving 2 bases not matched to a gene. CDR3 bases: TGCGCCAGCAGCCAACCTAGCGGGGGATACAATGAGCAGTTCTTC. Translation gives CASSQPSGGYNEQFF.

The rearrangement joins TRBV11-2 to TRBJ2-5, with TRBD2 matching 11 bases. Germline CDR1 reads SGHAT; CDR2 reads FQNNGV. The V gene end was trimmed by 5 bases and the J gene end by 5 bases; junction bases not matched to a gene: 10. CDR3 length equals 16 residues. This CDR3 is CASSPPRLAGTETQYF. CDR3 coding DNA: TGTGCCAGCAGCCCCCCTAGACTAGCGGGAACGGAGACCCAGTACTTC.

On this clonotype: This clone may be a read error of a much larger clone one base away. The V gene is TRBV4-2, the J gene TRBJ2-2, with D possibly TRBD2 on 5 matching bases. Germline CDR1 reads LGHNA; CDR2 reads YNFKEQ. The CDR3 spans 15 residues. The CDR3, as DNA: TGTGCCATCAGCCTACTAGTTACGAACACCGGGGAGCTGTTTTTT. As protein: CAISLLVTNTGELFF.

This clonotype occurred many times. V is TRBV25-1 and J is TRBJ1-6; D perhaps matches TRBD1 (6 bases). CDR1 MGHDK and CDR2 SYGVNS come from the germline V gene. Between the trimmed V and J ends, which lost 6 bases and 6 bases, there was a span of 18 bases. This CDR3 region has 16 residues. The CDR3 DNA reads TGTGCCAGCAGCGGACAGACCCCGACAATTAATTCACCCCTCCACTTT. It translates to CASSGQTPTINSPLHF.

The table lists this clonotype with a few counts. This rearrangement joins TRBV5-5 to TRBJ1-1, with unresolved D. Trimming cost V 0 bases and J 1 base, with 10 bases left between them. Per the germline V gene, CDR1 is SGHKS and CDR2 is YYEKEE (reference sequence). CDR3 length: 15 residues. The CDR3 reads CASSLDPGRNTEAFF. CDR3 nucleotides: TGTGCCAGCAGCTTGGACCCGGGAAGGAACACTGAAGCTTTCTTT.

This clonotype came up once. The V and J genes are TRBV28 and TRBJ2-4; possibly TRBD1 or TRBD2 for D (5 bases each). CDR1 is MDHEN, CDR2 SYDVKM, per germline. This CDR3 has 21 residues. V gave up 3 bases and J gave up 0 bases, with 27 bases separating them. CDR3 sequence reads: CASSFPRRTNSGPLAKNIQYF. In DNA, the CDR3 is TGTGCCAGCAGTTTCCCTCGGAGGACCAATTCGGGACCCTTAGCCAAAAACATTCAGTACTTC.

This clonotype has at least ten counts. The V gene is TRBV15, the J gene TRBJ1-2; tentative D call: TRBD1 (5 bases). This CDR3 contains 13 residues. Trimming took 5 bases from V and 2 from J, leaving 9 bases between them. From germline, CDR1 is LNHNV and CDR2 YYDKDF (reference sequence). The CDR3 is CATSPGRNYGYTF. The CDR3 region has the DNA TGTGCCACCAGCCCGGGGCGGAACTATGGCTACACCTTC.

At least ten counts were recorded for this clonotype. The chain combines TRBV6-1 with TRBJ2-3; D remains ambiguous. Germline CDR1 MNHNS, CDR2 SASEGT. This CDR3 spans 11 amino acids. V lost 7 bases, J lost 4 bases, and 6 bases lay in between. The chain's CDR3 is CASTSSDTQYF. DNA of the CDR3: TGTGCCAGCACCTCGTCAGATACGCAGTATTTT.

There are many counts of this clonotype. The rearrangement joins TRBV2 to TRBJ2-3, with 9 bases that match TRBD2. Germline CDR1 reads SNHLY; CDR2 reads FYNNEI. This CDR3 has 14 amino acids. The ends lost 5 bases at V and 2 bases at J; junction bases unmatched: 2. CDR3 nucleotides: TGTGCCAGCAGTACTAGCGGGTTCACAGATACGCAGTATTTT. Encoded protein: CASSTSGFTDTQYF. Full variable domain (missing parts from reference TRBV2 and TRBJ2-3): EPEVTQTPSHQVTQMGQEVILRCVPISNHLYFYWYRQILGQKVEFLVSFYNNEISEKSEIFDDQFSVERPDGSNFTLKIRSTKLEDSAMYFCASSTSGFTDTQYFGPGTRLTVL.

The V call is TRBV29-1, the J call TRBJ2-3; D might be TRBD2 (5 bases). Trimming cost V 1 base and J 0 bases, with 11 bases left between them. Per the germline V gene, CDR1 is SQVTM and CDR2 is ANQGSEA. The CDR3 is made up of 15 amino acids. CDR3 amino acids: CSVEVWRISTDTQYF. Here the CDR3 DNA reads TGCAGCGTTGAAGTGTGGAGGATTAGCACAGATACGCAGTATTTT.

A few counts support this clonotype. This chain joins TRBV9 and TRBJ1-6, with 8 bases matching TRBD1. V shed 3 bases, J shed 8 bases, and the junction held 7 bases outside the gene matches. Germline CDR1 reads SGDLS; CDR2 reads YYNGEE. CDR3 length: 15 residues. The CDR3 DNA reads as TGTGCCAGCAGCGCCGGACAGGGTTTCGATTCACCCCTCCACTTT. Its translation is CASSAGQGFDSPLHF.

This clonotype has at least ten counts. The rearrangement links TRBV5-1 to TRBJ1-2; D unresolved. Trimming shortened V by 4 bases and J by 3 bases, and 16 bases separated the two germline ends. The germline CDR1 and CDR2 sequences are SGHRS and YFSETQ. The CDR3 extends over 15 amino acids. Here the CDR3 DNA reads TGCGCCAGCAGCAAGGAAAGGACGGCGGACTATGGCTACACCTTC. Translation gives CASSKERTADYGYTF.

The V call is TRBV12-3 or TRBV12-4, the J call TRBJ2-1, with D perhaps TRBD2 (7 bases). The V gene lost 6 bases and the J gene lost 7 bases, with 19 bases spanning the gap. The CDR3 is made up of 15 amino acids. The CDR3 DNA follows: TGTGCCAGCAGGCACCTTCCGGGGGGCACAAATGAGCAGTTCTTC. Translated: CASRHLPGGTNEQFF.

This clonotype has just a few counts. The J gene is TRBJ2-1, the V gene TRBV9; TRBD1 aligns across 10 bases. This CDR3 is 19 amino acids long. J was trimmed by 2 bases and V by 3 bases; bases with no gene match: 14. Germline V gene sequence: CDR1 SGDLS, CDR2 YYNGEE. The CDR3 here is CASSDRDRGPRGAYNEQFF. The DNA of the CDR3 is TGTGCCAGCAGCGACCGGGACAGGGGACCGAGGGGGGCCTACAATGAGCAGTTCTTC.

This clonotype has a count of ten or more. The V call is TRBV3-1, the J call TRBJ1-5; possibly TRBD1 for D (5 bases). The ends were cut back, 0 bases at V and 3 bases at J, with 9 bases in the middle. The CDR3 has 15 residues. Germline V gene lookup returns CDR1 LGHDT and CDR2 YNNKEL (reference sequence). This CDR3 reads CASSQEGHHNQPQHF. The CDR3 region has the DNA TGTGCCAGCAGCCAAGAGGGGCACCACAATCAGCCCCAGCATTTT. Combining the CDR3 with reference TRBV3-1 and TRBJ1-5 gives the whole variable domain DTAVSQTPKYLVTQMGNDKSIKCEQNLGHDTMYWYKQDSKKFLKIMFSYNNKELIINETVPNRFSPKSPDKAHLNLHINSLELGDSAVYFCASSQEGHHNQPQHFGDGTRLSIL.

This clonotype occurred many times. This chain uses TRBV7-2 with TRBJ1-1; D possibly corresponds to TRBD1 (6 bases). The CDR3 sequence is 15 residues long. V lost 5 bases and J lost 5, with 18 bases in between. The germline V gene has CDR1 SGHTA and CDR2 FQGNSA. The CDR3 DNA follows: TGTGCCAGCAGCCGCCTTAGGGGGTTGGAGACTGAAGCTTTCTTT. Protein sequence: CASSRLRGLETEAFF.

This clonotype was seen at least ten times. The V gene is TRBV20-1, the J gene TRBJ1-5; D is unclear. CDR1 is DFQATT, CDR2 SNEGSKA, per germline (reference sequence). This CDR3 contains 13 residues. V was pared by 1 base and J by 0 bases, with 4 bases between. CDR3 protein: CSARGPSNQPQHF. The CDR3 coding sequence is TGCAGTGCTAGAGGACCTAGCAATCAGCCCCAGCATTTT.

This clonotype was counted between two and nine times. The chain joins TRBV6-4 to TRBJ2-7, with 7 bases lining up with TRBD2. The CDR3 consists of 13 residues. Germline CDR1 is MRHNA and CDR2 is SNTAGT. V was clipped by 6 bases and J by 1 base; unmatched bases: 3. The CDR3 nucleotides are TGTGCCAGCAGAGGGAGGGGATCCTACGAGCAGTACTTC. Translated, it gives CASRGRGSYEQYF.

The table lists this clonotype with a few counts. The V and J genes are TRBV29-1 and TRBJ1-2, with TRBD1 as a possible D gene (5 bases). Between the trimmed V and J ends, which lost 4 bases and 1 base, there was a span of 19 bases. Looked up from germline, CDR1 is SQVTM and CDR2 is ANQGSEA. CDR3 size: 16 residues. The CDR3 region is CSVAPGALGFNYGYTF. The CDR3 DNA follows: TGCAGCGTTGCCCCCGGGGCACTGGGATTTAACTATGGCTACACCTTC.

This clonotype was counted many times. The chain recombines TRBV10-3 with TRBJ1-2, with D unclear. The CDR3 is made up of 12 amino acids. The germline CDR1 and CDR2 sequences are ENHRY and SYGVKD. The ends were cut back, 3 bases at V and 4 bases at J, with 6 bases in the middle. CDR3 DNA sequence: TGTGCCATCAGTGAAAGGACCTATGGCTACACCTTC. Amino acid sequence: CAISERTYGYTF.

This CDR3 reads CASSIGLSDTQYF. CDR3 nucleotide sequence: TGTGCCAGTAGTATAGGACTTTCAGATACGCAGTATTTT. This rearrangement joins TRBV19 to TRBJ2-3; no definite D call. Germline assignment: CDR1 LNHDA and CDR2 SQIVND (reference sequence). The CDR3 is 13 amino acids. Trimming stripped 1 base from V and 4 bases from J, with 6 bases between.